Listed below are T cell receptor beta chains from one sample, sequenced in a study of tumor and adjacent non-tumor tissue in lung cancer. TCRdb passed the multiplex PCR reads through MiXCR, listing each CDR3 protein once. The sample has 80,000 to 130,000 distinct CDR3 sequences; roughly two thirds are singletons. The specimen sequenced was distant non-tumor lung tissue. Receptor source: a man aged 25-40 years with non-small cell lung cancer. Both conserved end residues are part of each CDR3. The D gene is left open where the match is weak. Clone size is stated in some rows and not others, as once, few, many or a class when expanded.

TRBJ2-3 TRBD1 few TRBV23-1 TGCGCCAGCAGTCCAGACAGGGGATCTAGCACAGATACGCAGTATTTT CASSPDRGSSTDTQYF
TRBJ2-7 NA NA TRBV4-2 TGTGCCAGCAGCCAAGTATCCGGGGGCTCCCCCTACGAGCAGTACTTC CASSQVSGGSPYEQYF
TRBJ1-1 NA many TRBV6-1 TGTGCCAGCAGTGGATTGGACACTCGGGTGGCTTTCTTT CASSGLDTRVAFF
TRBJ2-5 NA many TRBV29-1 TGCAGCGTTGCGGAGACTCGAGAGACCCAGTACTTC CSVAETRETQYF
TRBJ2-1 TRBD2 NA TRBV20-1 TGCGGTGCTTGGGATAGACTAGCGCCATACTCCTACAATGAGCAGTTCTTC CGAWDRLAPYSYNEQFF
TRBJ2-1 NA NA TRBV11-2 TGTGCCAGCAGCTTCACCCAGGGGGGAACTTATGAGCAGTTCTTC CASSFTQGGTYEQFF
TRBJ1-5 TRBD1 NA TRBV20-1 TGCAGTGCTAGCCCGGACAGGGCTGGTCAGCCCATGCATTTT CSASPDRAGQPMHF
TRBJ2-5 NA NA TRBV20-1 TGCAGCGCTAGTGATCGACGGATGAGAGGGACCCAGTACTTC CSASDRRMRGTQYF
TRBJ1-4 TRBD1 NA TRBV5-6 TGTGCCAGCAACTTGAGACAGGGGAGCGAAAAACTGTTTTTT CASNLRQGSEKLFF
TRBJ1-1 NA NA TRBV6-5 TGTGCCAGTAGTCTCGGACGCATGAACATTGAAGCTTTCTTT CASSLGRMNIEAFF
TRBJ1-2 NA NA TRBV11-2 TGTGCCAGCAGATCAATCCCGAAGAAGGGTATTGCTAACTATCGCTACACCTTC CASRSIPKKGIANYRYTF
TRBJ2-2 NA few TRBV12-3/TRBV12-4 TGTGCCGGCAGTTTACTAGGGTTTGCCGGGGAGCTGTTTTTT CAGSLLGFAGELFF
TRBJ1-3 NA NA TRBV5-6 TGTGTCAGCACACTGGGGGACACCTCTGGAAATACCATATATTTT CVSTLGDTSGNTIYF
TRBJ2-7 NA NA TRBV11-2 TGTGCCAGCGGCTGGGTAGGGACCTACGAGCAGTACTTC CASGWVGTYEQYF
TRBJ2-7 NA NA TRBV6-2/TRBV6-3 TGTGCCAGTAGTTGGGGGCCCTACGAGCAGTACTTC CASSWGPYEQYF
TRBJ2-5 NA many TRBV4-2 TGTGCCAGCAGCCAAGAACGGAGCGAAGAGACCCAGTACTTC CASSQERSEETQYF
TRBJ2-1 NA many TRBV24-1 TGTGCCACCCCTGGGACCCCAGGGAAGGGTGAGCAGTTCTTC CATPGTPGKGEQFF
TRBJ2-1 NA NA TRBV11-3 TGTGCCAGCAGCCATAACAGGAATGAGCATCTCTTC CASSHNRNEHLF
TRBJ1-2 TRBD1 NA TRBV20-1 TGTAGTGCTGGGGGTAGGACAGGGGAAAACTATGGCTACACCTTC CSAGGRTGENYGYTF
TRBJ1-1 NA NA TRBV11-2 TGTGCCAGCAGCCAAGCCCAGGGAGATAGAACTGAAGCTTTCTTT CASSQAQGDRTEAFF
TRBJ2-7 TRBD2 NA TRBV4-2 TGTGCCAGCAGCCGAGAGGCTAGCGGGAAGTCGTTATACTTC CASSREASGKSLYF
TRBJ1-4 NA NA TRBV4-3 TGCGCAAGCAGCATTACCCCCGGGTGGAGCGAAAAACTGTTTTTT CASSITPGWSEKLFF
TRBJ1-1 NA NA TRBV6-5 TGCGCCAGCAGTGTTCTGGCAGCTACTGAAGCTTTCTTT CASSVLAATEAFF
TRBJ1-1 NA NA TRBV20-1 TGCAGTGCCAGCGCCCCGGGGACGCCGGGCACTGAACCTTTCTTT CSASAPGTPGTEPFF
TRBJ2-7 NA many TRBV20-1 TGCAGTGCCCCTCAAGGGGGAGGGAACGAGCAGTACTTC CSAPQGGGNEQYF
TRBJ2-7 NA NA TRBV6-2/TRBV6-3 TGTGCCAACAACTGGGACGTCGGAACCTACGAGCAGTACTTC CANNWDVGTYEQYF
TRBJ1-2 NA NA TRBV6-5 TGTGCCAGCAGTCTTATAACAGGGACGGATGACTACATCTTC CASSLITGTDDYIF
TRBJ2-1 TRBD1 NA TRBV5-4 TGTGCCAGCACCGATGGGGACAGGCTCTACAATGAGCAGTTCTTC CASTDGDRLYNEQFF
TRBJ2-1 NA NA TRBV20-1 TGCGGTACTAGACAACCGGGGGGCTACAATGGGCAGTTCTTC CGTRQPGGYNGQFF
TRBJ2-1 NA NA TRBV20-1 TGCAGTACTAGAAAGTATCAGGGGGGATCAGGCAATGAGCAGCTCTTC CSTRKYQGGSGNEQLF
TRBJ2-5 NA once TRBV11-2 TGTGCCAGCAGCTCGCAGGGTCTAGAGACCCAGTACTTC CASSSQGLETQYF
TRBJ2-7 TRBD2 NA TRBV20-1 TGCAGTGCTAGAACCAGCGGGGGTTACGAGCACTACTTC CSARTSGGYEHYF
TRBJ2-1 TRBD2 once TRBV9 TGTGCCAGCAGCGTAGACGGGGGGGTAGATGAGCAGTTCTTC CASSVDGGVDEQFF
TRBJ2-1 TRBD2 NA TRBV11-2 TGTGCCAGCAGCTTCCTGCCTAGCGGGAGGTCCTACGGGCAGTTCTTC CASSFLPSGRSYGQFF
TRBJ2-3 NA NA TRBV11-2 TGTGCCAGCAGCTTAGACTGGCGAGGATGCACAGATACGCAGTATTTT CASSLDWRGCTDTQYF
TRBJ1-2 TRBD1 NA TRBV11-1 TGTGCCAGCAGGACCCGGACAGGGTACGGCTACACCTTC CASRTRTGYGYTF
TRBJ2-1 TRBD2 NA TRBV5-1 TGCGCCAGCAGCGCGGGCGGGGGGAATAGATACAATGAGCAGTTCTTC CASSAGGGNRYNEQFF
TRBJ2-3 TRBD1 NA TRBV5-4 TGTGCCACCAAAACCCGGACAGGGTGGGCAGATACGCAGTATTTT CATKTRTGWADTQYF
TRBJ1-4 NA NA TRBV20-1 TGCAGTGCTAGAGATGGACAGTCAAAGTTTTTT CSARDGQSKFF
TRBJ2-1 NA many TRBV6-2/TRBV6-3 TGTGCCAGCAGTTATATCGGGGCCTCCTACAATGAGCAGTTCTTC CASSYIGASYNEQFF
TRBJ2-1 NA once TRBV11-2 TGTGCCAGCAGCTTAGTGTCTACCCGGACGGATGAGCACTTCTTC CASSLVSTRTDEHFF
TRBJ2-3 NA NA TRBV19 TGTGCCAGTAGACGGGGGAATCAGCCCCAGTATTTT CASRRGNQPQYF
TRBJ2-1 NA once TRBV6-2/TRBV6-3 TGTGCCAGCGAGGACTTACAGGGTATGGGTGAACGGTTCTTC CASEDLQGMGERFF